In this sample, the clone carrying this T cell receptor (beta chain) turned up many times. The data stem from a study of T cells after yellow fever vaccination. TCRdb processed the 5' RACE reads anew with MiXCR; each CDR3 protein has one entry. The sample includes some 27,000 distinct CDR3 sequences, over 5.5% of them seen just once. The V end lost 1 base, the J end lost 6 bases, and 7 bases lay between the germline ends. Germline V gene lookup returns CDR1 SGHDN and CDR2 FVKESK. CDR3 length equals 13 residues. The J gene is TRBJ1-5, the V gene TRBV14; D is undetermined. Sample: PBMCs, either bulk or a sorted T-cell subset (CD4+, CD8+, memory, or dextramer-sorted; not recorded which), taken on the day of the yellow fever booster vaccination. This sequence originates from a man between 25 and 39 years old who received the YFV17D yellow fever vaccine. DNA for the CDR3: TGTGCCAGCAGCCAAGGGCAAGCTCAGCCCCAGCATTTT. It is translated as CASSQGQAQPQHF. Full variable domain (outside the CDR3, taken from reference TRBV14 and TRBJ1-5): EAGVTQFPSHSVIEKGQTVTLRCDPISGHDNLYWYRRVMGKEIKFLLHFVKESKQDESGMPNNRFLAERTGGTYSTLKVQPAELEDSGVYFCASSQGQAQPQHFGDGTRLSIL.